The T cell receptor beta chain under discussion was sequenced for a study of T cell responses to AZD1222 COVID-19 vaccine. TCRdb keeps only in-frame clones here, not all; method: immunoSEQ multiplex PCR. The data show around 130,000 clones, 80% to 90% seen once. This CDR3 spans 16 amino acids. V lost 6 bases and J lost 2; bases outside the gene matches: 4. Germline lookup yields CDR1 SEHNR and CDR2 FQNEAQ (reference sequence). The TCR originated in an adult who received the AZD1222 COVID-19 vaccine. The chain combines TRBV7-9 with TRBJ2-2; 12 positions match TRBD2. Source: peripheral blood, taken 28 days after the second AZD1222 dose. CDR3 nucleotide sequence: TGTGCCAGCAGTACGGGACTAGCGGGTAACACCGGGGAGCTGTTTTTT. Translation gives CASSTGLAGNTGELFF.